The source of this T cell receptor beta chain is a study of radiation and T cells in renal cell carcinoma. Study results and limitations: Pretreatment tumor biopsies were lacking, so baseline clonotypes are unknown.

Regarding this clone: Its antigen is not identified.

CDR3 length: 13 amino acids. Per germline, CDR1 KGHSH and CDR2 LQKENI. Trimming removed 3 bases from V and 5 bases from J, with 8 bases in between. Time point reported: blood 4 weeks post-SBRT, at nephrectomy. Treatment reported: 15 Gy SBRT to primary tumor, nephrectomy 4 weeks later. Nephrectomy followed 15 Gy stereotactic body radiation by 4 weeks. The tumor was a clear cell renal cell carcinoma. Method: immunoSEQ multiplex PCR; TCRdb's copy keeps in-frame clones and lacks some. The repertoire has roughly 80,000 clones, around four fifths of them found once; the top ten carry about 2.4%. The TCR was taken from a woman aged 55-69 years with renal cell carcinoma. The chain employs TRBV18 and TRBJ1-5; D is unclear. Sample: blood, taken from a patient whose treatment included radiotherapy and nephrectomy. CDR3 nucleotide sequence: TGTGCCAGCTCACCCCTCCATGATCAGCCCCAGCATTTT. Translation gives CASSPLHDQPQHF.